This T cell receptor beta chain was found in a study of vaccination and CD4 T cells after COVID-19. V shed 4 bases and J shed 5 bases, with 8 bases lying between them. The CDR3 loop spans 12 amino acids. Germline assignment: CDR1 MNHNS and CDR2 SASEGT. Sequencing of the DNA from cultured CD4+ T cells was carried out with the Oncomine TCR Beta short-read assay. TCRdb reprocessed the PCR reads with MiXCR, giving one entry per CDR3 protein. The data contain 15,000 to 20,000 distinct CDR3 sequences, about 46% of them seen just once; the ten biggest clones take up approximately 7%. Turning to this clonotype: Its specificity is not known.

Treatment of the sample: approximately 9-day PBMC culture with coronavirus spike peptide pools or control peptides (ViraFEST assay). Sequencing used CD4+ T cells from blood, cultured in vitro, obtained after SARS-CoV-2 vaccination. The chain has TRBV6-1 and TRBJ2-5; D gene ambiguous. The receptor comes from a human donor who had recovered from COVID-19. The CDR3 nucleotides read TGTGCCAGCAGTGCGGTGTCGGAGACCCAGTACTTC. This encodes CASSAVSETQYF.